This T cell receptor beta chain is drawn from a study of OX40 agonist ivuxolimab in advanced cancers. The data were produced by immunoSEQ multiplex PCR, yet TCRdb's version contains in-frame clones alone and is incomplete. Found here are tens of thousands of clones, about 87% of them singletons; the top ten hold around 0.51%. About this clone itself: The antigen is undetermined.

In germline, CDR1 is LGHNA, CDR2 YNFKEQ. The CDR3 contains 17 residues. Germline trimming cut 6 bases from V and 0 bases from J; bases unmatched to any gene: 10. The study, taken as a whole, reports: At doses 0.1 to 3.0 mg/kg, CD4+ and CD8+ clones expanded.

Sequencing was performed on CD4+ or CD8+ T cells sorted from blood, taken in a trial of the OX40 agonist ivuxolimab. The genes are TRBV4-2 and TRBJ2-1; 8 bases align to TRBD2. This sequence originates from an adult with an advanced solid tumor such as melanoma, head and neck, liver or kidney cancer. CDR3 in amino acids: CASSQRGGTNSYNEQFF. In nucleotides, the CDR3 is TGTGCCAGCAGTCAACGGGGGGGGACAAACTCCTACAATGAGCAGTTCTTC.